These 21 T cell receptor beta chains originate from one sample sequenced in a study of blood T cell repertoires in COVID-19. Assay used: immunoSEQ multiplex PCR; TCRdb lists only in-frame clones, some missing. The data hold about half a million clones, with 80% to 90% observed a single time. The sequencing sample was made of peripheral blood. These receptors were taken from a human donor in a cohort sampled during active COVID-19.

The chain couples TRBV9 to TRBJ2-7; TRBD1 agrees at 7 bases. The J segment lost 4 bases and the V segment lost 3 bases, leaving 16 bases of the junction unmatched. This CDR3 contains 17 residues. The V gene's germline CDR1 is SGDLS and CDR2 YYNGEE. This CDR3 is CASSDGLGGLSVYEQYF. In DNA form, the CDR3 reads TGTGCCAGCAGCGACGGTCTAGGGGGCCTGTCAGTATACGAGCAGTACTTC.

The chain has TRBV6-1 and TRBJ2-5, with a tentative D call TRBD2 (5 bases). The CDR3 totals 17 residues. Between the trimmed V and J ends, which lost 2 bases and 5 bases, there was a span of 21 bases. CDR1 and CDR2 from the germline V gene are MNHNS and SASEGT. The CDR3 bases are TGTGCCAGCAGTGAATTAATGAGGTGGTTACTAGGGGAGACCCAGTACTTC. Translating it yields CASSELMRWLLGETQYF.

CDR3 coding DNA: TGTGCCAGCAGCTTCGGGAGTAACTACAATGAGCAGTTCTTC. Its protein product is CASSFGSNYNEQFF. V gene TRBV9 combines with J gene TRBJ2-1; a possible D gene is TRBD2 (6 bases). CDR1 and CDR2 (germline): SGDLS, YYNGEE. The CDR3 extends over 14 amino acids. Between the trimmed V and J ends, which lost 4 bases and 3 bases, there was a span of 11 bases. The full variable domain, rest sourced from reference TRBV9 and TRBJ2-1, is DSGVTQTPKHLITATGQRVTLRCSPRSGDLSVYWYQQSLDQGLQFLIQYYNGEERAKGNILERFSAQQFPDLHSELNLSSLELGDSALYFCASSFGSNYNEQFFGPGTRLTVL.

DNA of the CDR3: TGTGCCAGCAGCGGACAGGGGGCACCTACGAGCTCCTACGAGCAGTACTTC. The encoded protein is CASSGQGAPTSSYEQYF. The chain recombines TRBV3-1 (or the pseudogene TRBV3-2) with TRBJ2-7; 11 bases line up with TRBD1. There are 17 residues in the CDR3. The germline CDR1 and CDR2 sequences are LGHDT and YNNKEL (reference sequence). V gave up 5 bases and J gave up 0 bases; unmatched junction bases: 9.

The chain recombines TRBV9 with TRBJ2-3; D uncertain. In germline, CDR1 is SGDLS, CDR2 YYNGEE. V shed 0 bases and J shed 8 bases, with 13 bases lying between them. This CDR3 spans 14 amino acids. CDR3 nucleotide sequence: TGTGCCAGCAGCGTAGGGCGGTTTTTGGGTACGCAGTATTTT. It is translated as CASSVGRFLGTQYF.

This clone was picked up a small number of times. The V gene is TRBV5-1, the J gene TRBJ2-7; 7 positions agree with TRBD1. Losses at the gene ends were 4 bases for V and 3 bases for J; bases not matched to a gene: 7. From germline, CDR1 is SGHRS and CDR2 YFSETQ. The CDR3 totals 14 residues. The CDR3, as DNA: TGCGCCAGCAGCCCGGGGACAGCTTTCTACGAGCAGTACTTC. It translates to CASSPGTAFYEQYF.

V gene TRBV18 combines with J gene TRBJ2-1; 11 bases are a match to TRBD2. The CDR3 covers 16 residues. The trim removed 2 bases at V and 4 bases at J, leaving 4 bases unmatched. Germline assignment: CDR1 KGHSH and CDR2 LQKENI. CDR3 nucleotides: TGTGCCAGCTCACCAGCTAGCGGGAGGTTATACAATGAGCAGTTCTTC. This gives the protein CASSPASGRLYNEQFF.

V is TRBV5-1 and J is TRBJ1-4; no firm D call. Between the trimmed V and J ends, which lost 0 bases and 8 bases, there was a span of 14 bases. Germline V gene sequence: CDR1 SGHRS, CDR2 YFSETQ. This CDR3 has 15 amino acids. CDR3 in amino acids: CASSLARRVGEKLFF. The CDR3, as DNA: TGCGCCAGCAGCTTGGCCAGGAGGGTTGGCGAAAAACTGTTTTTT. The variable domain in full, completed from reference TRBV5-1 and TRBJ1-4, reads KAGVTQTPRYLIKTRGQQVTLSCSPISGHRSVSWYQQTPGQGLQFLFEYFSETQRNKGNFPGRFSGRQFSNSRSEMNVSTLELGDSALYLCASSLARRVGEKLFFGSGTQLSVL.

For this clone: The identical CDR3 is also encoded by other nucleotide sequences in the sample. The rearrangement links TRBV19 to TRBJ1-5; D is possibly TRBD1 (6 bases). Trimming took off 1 base at V and 2 bases at J, with 15 bases between the two ends. This CDR3 has 17 amino acids. Germline V gene sequence: CDR1 LNHDA, CDR2 SQIVND (reference sequence). CDR3 in DNA: TGTGCCAGTAGTATAGTCGGGGGGCGCGGAGGCAATCAGCCCCAGCATTTT. As protein: CASSIVGGRGGNQPQHF.

CDR3 DNA sequence: TGTGCCAGCAGCCAAGCCAGGGCCACAGATACGCAGTATTTT. It codes for CASSQARATDTQYF. The chain recombines TRBV3-1 (or the pseudogene TRBV3-2) with TRBJ2-3; possibly TRBD1 for D (5 bases). Germline V gives CDR1 LGHDT, CDR2 YNNKEL (reference sequence). V lost 1 base and J lost 2, with 7 bases in between. This CDR3 has 14 residues.

The chain links TRBV18 to TRBJ1-1; D not resolved. This CDR3 is 15 amino acids long. V gave up 6 bases and J gave up 0 bases, with 14 bases separating them. Germline CDR1 KGHSH, CDR2 LQKENI. In DNA form, the CDR3 reads TGTGCCAGCTCGCGGGCAGGCTCCCTGAACACTGAAGCTTTCTTT. Encoded protein: CASSRAGSLNTEAFF.

V gene TRBV28 combines with J gene TRBJ2-3, with D unresolved. Germline V gene data show CDR1 as MDHEN and CDR2 as SYDVKM. The CDR3 is 14 residues long. Trimming took off 3 bases at V and 4 bases at J, with 11 bases between the two ends. The CDR3 bases are TGTGCCAGCAGTTTTCCGCAGCGACCAGATACGCAGTATTTT. Translation gives CASSFPQRPDTQYF.

The chain joins TRBV5-4 to TRBJ2-1; TRBD1 matches at 10 bases. CDR1 is SGHNT and CDR2 is YYREEE in the germline V gene (reference sequence). The CDR3 is 16 residues long. The V and J ends lost 4 bases and 7 bases, in that order; junction bases with no gene match: 11. The CDR3 region is CASSRWDRGLGNEQFF. CDR3 nucleotides: TGTGCCAGCAGCCGATGGGACAGGGGCCTTGGGAATGAGCAGTTCTTC.

This chain joins TRBV11-2 and TRBJ2-7; 9 bases fit TRBD1. The CDR3 runs to 13 residues. The V and J ends lost 5 bases and 7 bases, in that order; junction bases with no gene match: 6. Per the germline V gene, CDR1 is SGHAT and CDR2 is FQNNGV. The CDR3 reads CASSIGQGREQYF. CDR3 nucleotides: TGTGCCAGCAGCATAGGACAGGGGAGAGAGCAGTACTTC.

The chain has TRBV30 and TRBJ1-1; D is unclear. V dropped 2 bases and J dropped 11 bases, with 18 bases sitting between them. This CDR3 contains 13 residues. Per the germline V gene, CDR1 is GTSNPN and CDR2 is SVGIG (reference sequence). CDR3 region: CAWSPGVGGRAFF. In DNA, the CDR3 is TGTGCCTGGAGTCCCGGGGTTGGCGGTCGGGCTTTCTTT.

This sequence joins TRBV19 and TRBJ2-5, with no clear D. V gave up 2 bases and J gave up 1 base, with 11 bases separating them. The germline CDR1 and CDR2 sequences are LNHDA and SQIVND (reference sequence). The CDR3 length is 15 residues. The chain's CDR3 is CASSISQITQETQYF. The CDR3 nucleotides are TGTGCCAGTAGTATATCACAAATAACCCAAGAGACCCAGTACTTC.

The chain combines TRBV4-1 with TRBJ1-3, with TRBD1 identical over 8 bases. The CDR3 is made up of 16 amino acids. Germline V gene sequence: CDR1 MGHRA, CDR2 YSYEKL. J lost 10 bases, V lost 2 bases, and 13 bases had no gene match. The CDR3 region has the DNA TGCGCCAGCAGCCAACCCACAGGACAGGGACGATTTACCATATATTTT. Its protein is CASSQPTGQGRFTIYF.

This rearrangement joins TRBV29-1 to TRBJ2-3; TRBD1 matches at 7 bases. V shed 7 bases and J 4 bases; nucleotides not matched to a gene: 5. The CDR3 contains 12 residues. CDR1 and CDR2 from the germline V gene are SQVTM and ANQGSEA. CDR3 protein: CSADRAPDTQYF. In DNA form, the CDR3 reads TGCAGCGCCGACAGGGCTCCAGATACGCAGTATTTT.

The chain recombines TRBV3-1 (or the pseudogene TRBV3-2) with TRBJ2-5; the match to TRBD2 covers 11 bases. The CDR3 sequence is 14 residues long. J was trimmed by 5 bases and V by 7 bases; bases with no gene match: 6. Germline values: CDR1 LGHDT, CDR2 YNNKEL (reference sequence). The CDR3 protein is CASKVAGGRETQYF. Here the CDR3 DNA reads TGTGCCAGCAAGGTAGCGGGAGGGAGGGAGACCCAGTACTTC.

This chain links TRBV28 with TRBJ1-2; 7 nucleotides agree with TRBD1. The CDR3 extends over 14 amino acids. The germline gives CDR1 MDHEN, CDR2 SYDVKM. V lost 7 bases and J lost 6; bases outside the gene matches: 11. CDR3 protein: CASTLGQPRHGYTF. CDR3 coding DNA: TGTGCCAGCACCTTGGGACAGCCTCGTCATGGCTACACCTTC.

This clone was recorded a few times. J is TRBJ2-7 and V is TRBV3-1 (or the pseudogene TRBV3-2); 7 bases fit TRBD1. The junction had 5 bases not matched to a gene; V was cut back by 1 base and J by 2 bases. Germline CDR1 is LGHDT and CDR2 is YNNKEL (reference sequence). The CDR3 length is 15 residues. In DNA, the CDR3 is TGTGCCAGCAGCCAAGTGGACAGGTTTCCCTACGAGCAGTACTTC. Its translation is CASSQVDRFPYEQYF.